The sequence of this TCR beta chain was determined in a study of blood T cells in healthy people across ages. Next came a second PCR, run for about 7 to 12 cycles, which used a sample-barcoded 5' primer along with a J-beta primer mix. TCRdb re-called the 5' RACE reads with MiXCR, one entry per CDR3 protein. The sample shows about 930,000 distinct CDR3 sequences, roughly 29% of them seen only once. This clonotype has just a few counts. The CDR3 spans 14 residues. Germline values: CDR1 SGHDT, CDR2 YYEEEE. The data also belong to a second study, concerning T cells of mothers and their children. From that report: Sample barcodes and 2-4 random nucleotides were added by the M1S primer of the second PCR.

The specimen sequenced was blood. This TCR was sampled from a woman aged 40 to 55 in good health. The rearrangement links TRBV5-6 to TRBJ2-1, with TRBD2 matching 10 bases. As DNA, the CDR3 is TGTGCTGTCATGGCTAGCGGGAGAGGGAATGAGCAGTTCTTC. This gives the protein CAVMASGRGNEQFF.